This TCR beta chain was retrieved from a study of cytotoxic CD8 clonotypes in ibrutinib-treated CLL. Study observations and caveats: Public clonotypes, an uncommon group, contracted or remained stable on treatment. Clonality increased with ibrutinib response but returned toward baseline at progression.

This table comes from immunoSEQ multiplex PCR, and its TCRdb copy is limited to in-frame clones, with some not included. The sample comprises about 330,000 clones, roughly two thirds of which are singletons, and roughly 6% rests with the top ten. This clone was counted only a few times. The antigen is unknown. V dropped 4 bases and J dropped 0 bases, with 3 bases sitting between them. The germline gives CDR1 SQVTM, CDR2 ANQGSEA. This CDR3 region has 11 residues. Frozen PBMC stocks contributed approximately 1.9 micrograms of genomic DNA to the TCR beta libraries. Sequencing used PBMCs, obtained after 36 months of ibrutinib treatment. This chain connects TRBV29-1 to TRBJ2-5, with no clear D. The clonotype originates from a human donor with chronic lymphocytic leukemia. In DNA form, the CDR3 reads TGCAGCGTTGCTTACCAAGAGACCCAGTACTTC. Its translation: CSVAYQETQYF.